Sequencing of this T cell receptor beta chain was carried out in a study of cytomegalovirus exposure and HLA in healthy donors. Per germline, CDR1 SNHLY and CDR2 FYNNEI. There are 14 residues in the CDR3. The V segment lost 3 bases and the J segment 9 bases; nucleotides outside the gene matches: 8. PCR amplification relied on 60 Vbeta primers (plus 13 Jbeta primers). Method: immunoSEQ multiplex PCR; TCRdb's copy keeps in-frame clones and lacks some. The sample has some 130,000 clones, about 74% seen once; the top ten hold roughly 1%. The clonotype was recovered from a woman aged 55-69 years in good health and CMV-seronegative. The sequenced material came from PBMCs. The chain uses TRBV2 and TRBJ2-1, with TRBD1 matching 7 bases. The CDR3 sequence: CASSDHGQASEQFF. Written as DNA, the CDR3 is TGTGCCAGCAGTGATCACGGACAGGCCAGTGAGCAGTTCTTC. Full variable domain (remainder filled in from reference TRBV2 and TRBJ2-1): EPEVTQTPSHQVTQMGQEVILRCVPISNHLYFYWYRQILGQKVEFLVSFYNNEISEKSEIFDDQFSVERPDGSNFTLKIRSTKLEDSAMYFCASSDHGQASEQFFGPGTRLTVL.